The rows below give T cell receptor beta chains drawn from one sample of a study of post-analysis software for immune sequencing data. TCRdb reprocessed the PCR reads via MiXCR and lists one record per CDR3 protein. The sample yields roughly 800,000 distinct CDR3 sequences, about 57% seen once. Source material: blood. These receptor sequences come from a girl aged 5-17 years with multiple sclerosis. Each CDR3 is given with its conserved first and last residue. The order of the fields is J gene, V gene, clone size, D gene, CDR3 protein, CDR3 DNA. The D gene is left open where the match is weak. Clone size is shown for a subset of rows, as once, few, many or a class of expanded clone.

TRBJ2-3 | TRBV12-5 | - | TRBD1 | CASGLDGTAKVFPDTQYF | TGTGCTAGTGGTTTGGACGGGACAGCCAAAGTCTTCCCAGATACGCAGTATTTT
TRBJ2-1 | TRBV10-3 | - | TRBD1 | CAISSTGNNEQFF | TGTGCCATCAGTTCGACAGGGAATAATGAGCAGTTCTTC
TRBJ2-1 | TRBV12-3/TRBV12-4 | few | - | CASSLAEWFHNEQFF | TGTGCCAGCAGTTTAGCTGAGTGGTTCCACAATGAGCAGTTCTTC
TRBJ1-5 | TRBV12-3/TRBV12-4 | - | TRBD1 | CASSLFRGRPDREKGHQPQHF | TGTGCCAGCAGTTTGTTCCGGGGGCGTCCGGACAGGGAGAAGGGGCATCAGCCCCAGCATTTT
TRBJ2-4 | TRBV6-1 | many | TRBD2 | CASSEATLAGGAKNIQYF | TGTGCCAGCAGTGAAGCCACCTTAGCGGGGGGAGCCAAAAACATTCAGTACTTC
TRBJ2-5 | TRBV29-1 | - | - | CSAAGAASQETQYF | TGCAGCGCCGCCGGGGCGGCGAGTCAAGAGACCCAGTACTTC
TRBJ2-1 | TRBV10-3 | - | - | CAISGSRANNEQFF | TGTGCCATCAGTGGGTCGAGGGCCAACAATGAGCAGTTCTTC
TRBJ2-4 | TRBV27 | - | - | CASSLSTVSVGTQYF | TGTGCCAGCAGTTTATCCACAGTGTCGGTCGGAACTCAGTACTTC
TRBJ2-7 | TRBV10-3 | - | - | CATSLGQQVNYEQYF | TGTGCCACCAGTTTGGGACAACAGGTCAACTACGAGCAGTACTTC
TRBJ2-7 | TRBV12-3/TRBV12-4 | few | - | CASSLTGKSSYEQYF | TGTGCCAGCAGTTTAACCGGGAAAAGCTCCTACGAGCAGTACTTC
TRBJ2-7 | TRBV15 | - | - | CATSFELSYEQYF | TGTGCCACCTCCTTCGAGCTCTCCTACGAGCAGTACTTC
TRBJ1-5 | TRBV7-3 | - | - | CASSHGAGQPQHF | TGTGCCAGCAGCCATGGGGCGGGTCAGCCCCAGCATTTT
TRBJ1-1 | TRBV12-3/TRBV12-4 | - | - | CASSYGSRAFF | TGTGCCAGCAGTTACGGAAGTAGGGCTTTCTTT
TRBJ2-7 | TRBV12-3/TRBV12-4 | - | - | CASSYGGVTGEQYF | TGTGCCAGCAGTTACGGTGGGGTTACGGGCGAGCAGTACTTC
TRBJ2-5 | TRBV5-1 | - | - | CASSKETLQETQYF | TGCGCCAGCAGTAAGGAGACCCTCCAAGAGACCCAGTACTTC
TRBJ2-1 | TRBV5-1 | few | TRBD2 | CASSFSSAGGHNEQFF | TGCGCCAGCAGCTTTTCTAGCGCGGGGGGCCACAATGAGCAGTTCTTC